The 21 T cell receptor beta chains reported below all come from one sample, sequenced in a study of early T cells in non-severe SARS-CoV-2 infection. One entry per CDR3 protein results from TCRdb running MiXCR on the 5' RACE reads. The sample consists of some 66,000 distinct CDR3 sequences, roughly an eighth of them appearing once. Sequenced sample: whole blood. The receptors stem from an adult who was a healthcare worker with PCR-confirmed SARS-CoV-2 infection or an uninfected control (not recorded which).

This clonotype occurred many times. V is TRBV5-4 and J is TRBJ2-3, with D unresolved. The CDR3 length is 13 residues. The germline CDR1 and CDR2 sequences are SGHNT and YYREEE (reference sequence). Deletions cut 9 bases from V and 1 base from J, with 12 bases between. This CDR3 is CATLFRGTDTQYF. DNA of the CDR3: TGTGCCACCCTTTTCCGGGGCACAGATACGCAGTATTTT.

In its sample, this clonotype was seen many times. The chain joins TRBV7-3 to TRBJ2-5; TRBD2 agrees at 8 bases. The CDR3 consists of 13 residues. CDR1 is SGHTA, CDR2 FQGTGA, per germline. The junction had 5 bases not matched to a gene; V was cut back by 6 bases and J by 5 bases. For the CDR3, the DNA is TGTGCCAGCAGTAGGAAGCGGGAGGAGACCCAGTACTTC. It codes for CASSRKREETQYF. The variable domain in full, with the rest retrieved from reference TRBV7-3 and TRBJ2-5, is GAGVSQTPSNKVTEKGKYVELRCDPISGHTALYWYRQSLGQGPEFLIYFQGTGAADDSGLPNDRFFAVRPEGSVSTLKIQRTERGDSAVYLCASSRKREETQYFGPGTRLLVL.

This clonotype was seen ten or more times. The V gene is TRBV24-1, the J gene TRBJ1-2; D gene uncertain. V was clipped by 2 bases and J by 1 base, with 16 bases between them. This CDR3 spans 17 amino acids. From germline, CDR1 is KGHDR and CDR2 SFDVKD. As DNA, the CDR3 is TGTGCCACCAGTGATTCCACTTCGGGTGGCCTTAACTATGGCTACACCTTC. This gives the protein CATSDSTSGGLNYGYTF.

The chain joins TRBV12-3 or TRBV12-4 to TRBJ1-2; no clear D gene. V lost 5 bases and J lost 2, with 6 bases in between. CDR3 length equals 12 residues. CDR3 amino acids: CASSRVNYGYTF. The DNA of the CDR3 is TGTGCCAGCAGTCGGGTCAACTATGGCTACACCTTC.

This chain links TRBV11-2 with TRBJ2-3; the D gene is possibly TRBD1 (6 bases). Germline V gene data show CDR1 as SGHAT and CDR2 as FQNNGV. The V gene lost 4 bases and the J gene lost 2 bases, with 16 bases spanning the gap. The CDR3 totals 16 residues. The CDR3 loop is CASSSWTVRNTDTQYF. The CDR3 region has the DNA TGTGCCAGCAGCTCATGGACAGTACGGAACACAGATACGCAGTATTTT.

The sample holds a few counts of this clonotype. The V gene is TRBV7-9, the J gene TRBJ2-7, with 10 bases identical to TRBD1. This CDR3 contains 15 residues. The V segment lost 5 bases and the J segment 4 bases; nucleotides outside the gene matches: 8. The germline V gene encodes CDR1 SEHNR and CDR2 FQNEAQ (reference sequence). CDR3 residues: CASSHQGQGWYEQYF. In DNA, the CDR3 is TGTGCCAGCAGCCACCAGGGACAGGGGTGGTACGAGCAGTACTTC.

This clonotype was seen a single time. The rearrangement links TRBV29-1 to TRBJ2-3, with 7 bases that match TRBD1. V lost 7 bases and J lost 4; bases outside the gene matches: 5. The CDR3 has 12 amino acids. Germline CDR1 reads SQVTM; CDR2 reads ANQGSEA. This CDR3 reads CSAQGIADTQYF. The CDR3 nucleotides are TGCAGCGCACAGGGGATCGCAGATACGCAGTATTTT.

In this sample, this clonotype turned up a few times. The rearrangement links TRBV5-5 to TRBJ1-6; no definite D call. Germline V CDR1 and CDR2: SGHKS, YYEKEE (reference sequence). The V end was cut by 4 bases, the J end by 9 bases, with 8 bases between. The CDR3 is made up of 12 amino acids. CDR3 loop: CASSAIGSPLHF. The CDR3 DNA follows: TGTGCCAGCAGCGCAATCGGTTCACCCCTCCACTTT. Looking up the rest from reference TRBV5-5 and TRBJ1-6 gives the full variable domain: DAGVTQSPTHLIKTRGQQVTLRCSPISGHKSVSWYQQVLGQGPQFIFQYYEKEERGRGNFPDRFSARQFPNYSSELNVNALLLGDSALYLCASSAIGSPLHFGNGTRLTVT.

In its sample, this clonotype was seen many times. The chain has TRBV12-3 or TRBV12-4 and TRBJ2-1; D not certain. The CDR3 extends over 14 amino acids. The V end was cut by 7 bases, the J end by 0 bases, with 10 bases between. CDR3 in amino acids: CASTNWSSYNEQFF. The CDR3 DNA is TGTGCCAGCACAAACTGGAGCTCCTACAATGAGCAGTTCTTC.

The chain is built from TRBV20-1 and TRBJ2-3; 9 positions match TRBD1. The ends lost 6 bases at V and 2 bases at J; junction bases unmatched: 6. Germline CDR1 and CDR2: DFQATT and SNEGSKA (reference sequence). CDR3 length: 14 amino acids. The CDR3 nucleotides are TGCAGTGCCCGACAGGGGGTCAACACAGATACGCAGTATTTT. Translating gives CSARQGVNTDTQYF.

The sample holds a few counts of this clonotype. The V gene is TRBV11-2, the J gene TRBJ2-2; D uncertain. The CDR3 spans 13 residues. Trimming shortened V by 1 base and J by 7 bases, and 7 bases separated the two germline ends. Germline CDR1 and CDR2: SGHAT and FQNNGV. CDR3 in amino acids: CASSLAIVGELFF. The CDR3 DNA sequence: TGTGCCAGCAGCTTAGCTATAGTCGGGGAGCTGTTTTTT.

This clonotype was detected a few times. This chain connects TRBV7-3 to TRBJ1-1; D is perhaps TRBD1 (6 bases). Trimming took 1 base from V and 4 from J, leaving 10 bases between them. Per germline, CDR1 SGHTA and CDR2 FQGTGA. The CDR3 loop spans 14 amino acids. The CDR3, as DNA: TGTGCCAGCAGCTTAAATGGAGGGGGCACTGAAGCTTTCTTT. Translating gives CASSLNGGGTEAFF.

This clonotype has at least ten counts. The chain couples TRBV20-1 to TRBJ1-1; possible D gene TRBD1, 6 bases. The CDR3 has 15 amino acids. The ends were cut back, 4 bases at V and 5 bases at J, with 20 bases in the middle. Germline assignment: CDR1 DFQATT and CDR2 SNEGSKA (reference sequence). As DNA, the CDR3 is TGCAGTGCTAAAAGCTACAGGGCCCGAAGGACTGAAGCTTTCTTT. Protein sequence: CSAKSYRARRTEAFF.

The genes are TRBV6-1 and TRBJ1-1; D is perhaps TRBD1 (5 bases). The CDR3 has 19 residues. CDR1 is MNHNS, CDR2 SASEGT, per germline. Trimming removed 1 base from V and 2 bases from J, with 23 bases in between. The CDR3 region is CASSEGIGAGHFINTEAFF. DNA of the CDR3: TGTGCCAGCAGTGAAGGGATCGGGGCCGGGCACTTTATTAACACTGAAGCTTTCTTT.

This rearrangement joins TRBV5-5 to TRBJ1-2, with D perhaps TRBD1 (5 bases). In germline, CDR1 is SGHKS, CDR2 YYEKEE (reference sequence). Trimming left V 3 bases short and J 8 bases short, with 17 bases between. This CDR3 is 14 amino acids long. CDR3 residues: CASSSRGQGRGYTF. The CDR3 nucleotides read TGTGCCAGCAGCTCACGCGGGCAGGGACGAGGCTACACCTTC.

This clonotype was picked up a small number of times. The V and J genes are TRBV10-3 and TRBJ2-2; D is ambiguous. Trimming shortened V by 9 bases and J by 3 bases, and 8 bases separated the two germline ends. This CDR3 region has 12 residues. The germline V gene encodes CDR1 ENHRY and CDR2 SYGVKD. The CDR3 loop is CAMGSYTGELFF. The CDR3 nucleotides are TGTGCCATGGGGTCTTACACCGGGGAGCTGTTTTTT.

This clonotype turned up a few times. The chain uses TRBV19 and TRBJ1-5; weak D call: TRBD1 (6 bases). The CDR3 has 15 amino acids. Germline CDR1 LNHDA, CDR2 SQIVND (reference sequence). The V gene lost 3 bases and the J gene lost 4 bases, with 13 bases spanning the gap. CDR3 residues: CASSIAGGRNQPQHF. The CDR3 DNA reads as TGTGCCAGTAGTATTGCGGGGGGCCGGAATCAGCCCCAGCATTTT. The variable domain in full, with the rest retrieved from reference TRBV19 and TRBJ1-5, is DGGITQSPKYLFRKEGQNVTLSCEQNLNHDAMYWYRQDPGQGLRLIYYSQIVNDFQKGDIAEGYSVSREKKESFPLTVTSAQKNPTAFYLCASSIAGGRNQPQHFGDGTRLSIL.

The rearrangement links TRBV3-1 to TRBJ2-7; D is uncertain. V was cut by 1 base and J by 2 bases, with 6 bases left in between. CDR1 and CDR2 from the germline V gene are LGHDT and YNNKEL (reference sequence). CDR3 length equals 13 residues. CDR3 sequence: CASSQGSPYEQYF. The CDR3 DNA reads as TGTGCCAGCAGCCAAGGATCACCCTACGAGCAGTACTTC.

Ten or more counts support this clonotype. This chain connects TRBV5-1 to TRBJ1-6; 9 nucleotides line up with TRBD1. CDR3 length: 15 amino acids. The junction had 6 bases not matched to a gene; V was cut back by 4 bases and J by 7 bases. Germline CDR1 and CDR2: SGHRS and YFSETQ. CDR3 sequence reads: CASSRTGTGNSPLHF. CDR3 in DNA: TGCGCCAGCAGCAGGACCGGGACAGGGAATTCACCCCTCCACTTT.

In this sample, this clonotype turned up a few times. The chain recombines TRBV12-5 with TRBJ2-3; TRBD1 matches at 8 bases. The CDR3 consists of 15 residues. The germline V gene encodes CDR1 LGHNT and CDR2 FRNRAP. The ends lost 5 bases at V and 2 bases at J; junction bases unmatched: 6. CDR3 protein: CASGPPDRDTDTQYF. CDR3 bases: TGTGCTAGTGGTCCTCCGGACAGGGACACAGATACGCAGTATTTT.

This clonotype was counted ten times or more. The chain recombines TRBV20-1 with TRBJ1-2; perhaps TRBD1 as D (5 bases). Germline CDR1 reads DFQATT; CDR2 reads SNEGSKA (reference sequence). V was trimmed by 4 bases and J by 1 base, leaving 22 bases between them. The CDR3 sequence is 17 residues long. In nucleotides, the CDR3 is TGCAGTGCTACATACCTGGGACTGACTCCCTATAACTATGGCTACACCTTC. Translating it yields CSATYLGLTPYNYGYTF.